This TCR beta chain was recovered during a study of regulatory T cells in long-lasting Graves disease. Germline trimming cut 6 bases from V and 6 bases from J; bases unmatched to any gene: 9. The CDR3 is 14 amino acids. Germline V gene sequence: CDR1 SGHTA, CDR2 FQGNSA. Arm-PCR with iRepertoire HTBI primers amplified the CDR3 regions for these TCR beta libraries. A single record per CDR3 protein comes from TCRdb applying MiXCR to the multiplex PCR reads. This table has 400,000 to 500,000 distinct CDR3 sequences, 21% appearing once. This clonotype was observed many times. Time point indicated: persistent/refractory GD, antithyroid drugs over 5 years with positive TRAb. PBMC-extracted RNA yielded the TCR library.

The chain links TRBV7-2 to TRBJ2-5; 8 bases agree with TRBD2. The sequence was obtained from a female donor with Graves disease. The material was peripheral blood mononuclear cells (PBMCs), obtained when the disease was refractory, from a patient treated with antithyroid drugs. The CDR3 coding sequence is TGTGCCAGCAGTGGACTAGCCTCTGTAAAGACCCAGTACTTC. It yields the protein CASSGLASVKTQYF.